This is a list of T cell receptor beta chains from one sample in a study of Graves' ophthalmopathy and Graves' hyperthyroidism. TCRdb re-called the multiplex PCR reads with MiXCR, one entry per CDR3 protein. This sample has fewer than 600,000 distinct CDR3 sequences; over 13% occur once, and the top ten carry approximately 9.8%. Sequencing was carried out using blood. Receptor source: a woman in her 30s with Graves' ophthalmopathy. Each CDR3 is given with its conserved first and last residue. A D gene is named only where the DNA matches it firmly. Part of the rows lack a size; the others show once, few, many or a class for expanded clones.

TRBJ1-5 . TRBV7-6 few CASSNGRNQPQHF TGTGCCAGCAGTAATGGCCGGAATCAGCCCCAGCATTTT
TRBJ1-1 TRBD1 TRBV5-1 few CASSTPGGVTEAFF TGCGCCAGCAGCACCCCAGGGGGTGTAACTGAAGCTTTCTTT
TRBJ1-1 TRBD1 TRBV20-1 many CSASRDRGRSTEAFF TGCAGTGCTAGTCGAGACAGGGGTAGGAGCACTGAAGCTTTCTTT
TRBJ1-2 . TRBV27 many CASSLSVGTNYGYTF TGTGCCAGCAGTTTATCGGTCGGGACAAACTATGGCTACACCTTC
TRBJ2-7 TRBD1 TRBV12-3/TRBV12-4 many CASSLAGQGLWEQYF TGTGCCAGCAGTTTAGCAGGACAGGGTTTATGGGAGCAGTACTTC
TRBJ1-1 TRBD1 TRBV7-9 . CASSLAQGENTEAFF TGTGCCAGCAGCTTAGCGCAGGGGGAGAACACTGAAGCTTTCTTT
TRBJ2-7 . TRBV28 many CASSSVPGGLEEQYF TGTGCCAGCAGTTCGGTGCCGGGCGGGTTGGAAGAGCAGTACTTC
TRBJ2-2 TRBD2 TRBV19 many CASSIKAGGTGELFF TGTGCCAGTAGTATAAAGGCGGGAGGAACCGGGGAGCTGTTTTTT
TRBJ1-1 . TRBV7-3 many CASKSENTEAFF TGTGCCAGCAAGTCAGAGAACACTGAAGCTTTCTTT
TRBJ1-5 TRBD1 TRBV19 . CASSSTGGKIQPQHF TGTGCCAGTAGTTCAACAGGGGGTAAAATTCAGCCCCAGCATTTT
TRBJ1-2 TRBD1 TRBV29-1 . CSVDIGKGGTYGYTF TGCAGCGTTGATATCGGTAAAGGGGGCACCTATGGCTACACCTTC
TRBJ2-7 TRBD2 TRBV11-2 many CASSSRAGTSATYEQYF TGTGCCAGCAGCTCAAGGGCCGGGACTAGCGCCACCTACGAGCAGTACTTC
TRBJ2-4 . TRBV28 many CASSSRRGLGNIKYF TGTGCCAGCAGTTCTCGGAGGGGGCTAGGAAACATTAAGTACTTC
TRBJ1-2 . TRBV6-1 many CASTWTVQFNYGYTF TGTGCCAGCACCTGGACAGTCCAATTTAACTATGGCTACACCTTC
TRBJ2-2 . TRBV10-1 many CASTSGARNTGELFF TGCGCCAGCACTTCAGGAGCACGGAACACCGGGGAGCTGTTTTTT
TRBJ2-4 TRBD1 TRBV5-1 many CASSPAFGTGGENIKYF TGCGCCAGCAGCCCTGCGTTTGGGACAGGGGGCGAAAACATTAAGTACTTC
TRBJ1-6 . TRBV19 many CASTPYDSRNSPLHF TGTGCCAGTACACCTTATGACAGCCGTAATTCACCCCTCCACTTT
TRBJ2-7 . TRBV6-1 . CASSEAALMSYEQYF TGTGCCAGCAGTGAAGCGGCGTTAATGTCCTACGAGCAGTACTTC
TRBJ2-7 . TRBV12-3/TRBV12-4 many CASRIGYPGEQYF TGTGCCAGCAGGATAGGGTATCCTGGCGAGCAGTACTTC
TRBJ1-6 TRBD1 TRBV6-1 many CASRLDRAVNSPLHF TGTGCCAGCAGGTTGGACAGGGCGGTGAATTCACCCCTCCACTTT
TRBJ1-2 . TRBV29-1 many CTSLDSRALIAYGYTF TGCACCTCGTTGGATTCCAGGGCCCTAATCGCCTATGGCTACACCTTC
TRBJ2-2 TRBD2 TRBV2 many CATSRGTSGTGELFF TGTGCCACCTCCCGGGGGACTAGCGGTACCGGGGAGCTGTTTTTT
TRBJ1-6 . TRBV20-1 many CSAPTVNYNSPLHF TGCAGTGCTCCGACCGTTAACTATAATTCACCCCTCCACTTT
TRBJ1-1 . TRBV10-3 many CATRQGKFGVNTEAFF TGTGCCACCCGGCAGGGTAAATTCGGAGTGAACACTGAAGCTTTCTTT
TRBJ2-5 TRBD1 TRBV4-1 many CASSQDEGQGQTQYF TGCGCCAGCAGCCAAGATGAGGGACAGGGGCAGACCCAGTACTTC
TRBJ1-1 . TRBV24-1 many CATRDGAEAFF TGTGCCACCAGGGATGGGGCTGAAGCTTTCTTT
TRBJ1-6 TRBD1 TRBV18 . CASSSTGEEKNSPLHF TGTGCCAGCTCAAGCACAGGGGAAGAGAAGAATTCACCCCTCCACTTT
TRBJ2-2 TRBD2 TRBV6-2/TRBV6-3 many CASSYSGAGGPNTGELFF TGTGCCAGCAGTTACTCGGGCGCGGGGGGACCAAACACCGGGGAGCTGTTTTTT
TRBJ1-2 . TRBV11-2 few CSSSLQEVADYGYTF TGTTCCAGCAGCTTACAGGAGGTAGCTGACTATGGCTACACCTTC
TRBJ2-2 . TRBV6-1 many CASSASTGNTGELFF TGTGCCAGCAGTGCTTCGACAGGGAACACCGGGGAGCTGTTTTTT
TRBJ1-3 . TRBV10-3 many CAIRDLREGNTIYF TGTGCCATCAGGGACCTTCGGGAGGGAAACACCATATATTTT
TRBJ2-5 . TRBV28 many CASSFRAVQETQYF TGTGCCAGCAGTTTTCGGGCGGTACAAGAGACCCAGTACTTC
TRBJ2-2 . TRBV4-1 many CASSRGLSRNTGELFF TGCGCCAGCAGCAGAGGACTGTCGAGGAACACCGGGGAGCTGTTTTTT
TRBJ2-5 TRBD2 TRBV7-9 many CASSPLAGVSQETQYF TGTGCCAGCAGCCCACTAGCGGGGGTCTCCCAAGAGACCCAGTACTTC
TRBJ1-2 . TRBV7-2 many CASSRGGNPGYTF TGTGCCAGCAGCCGGGGGGGGAACCCAGGCTACACCTTC
TRBJ2-7 . TRBV15 many CATSFSRWAEEQYF TGTGCCACCAGCTTCTCGCGGTGGGCGGAGGAGCAGTACTTC
TRBJ2-5 TRBD2 TRBV5-1 few CASSLHGLAGGLQETQYF TGCGCCAGCAGCTTGCACGGCCTAGCGGGAGGATTACAAGAGACCCAGTACTTC
TRBJ2-5 . TRBV27 many CASSLSRIQETQYF TGTGCCAGCAGTTTATCCAGGATCCAAGAGACCCAGTACTTC
TRBJ1-2 . TRBV2 many CASSETAYGYTF TGTGCCAGCAGTGAAACAGCCTATGGCTACACCTTC
TRBJ1-5 TRBD1 TRBV6-1 . CASKGQGQGNQPQHF TGTGCCAGCAAAGGGCAGGGACAGGGCAATCAGCCCCAGCATTTT
TRBJ2-7 . TRBV20-1 many CSARDEQALAGYEQYF TGCAGTGCTAGAGATGAACAGGCGCTGGCCGGTTACGAGCAGTACTTC